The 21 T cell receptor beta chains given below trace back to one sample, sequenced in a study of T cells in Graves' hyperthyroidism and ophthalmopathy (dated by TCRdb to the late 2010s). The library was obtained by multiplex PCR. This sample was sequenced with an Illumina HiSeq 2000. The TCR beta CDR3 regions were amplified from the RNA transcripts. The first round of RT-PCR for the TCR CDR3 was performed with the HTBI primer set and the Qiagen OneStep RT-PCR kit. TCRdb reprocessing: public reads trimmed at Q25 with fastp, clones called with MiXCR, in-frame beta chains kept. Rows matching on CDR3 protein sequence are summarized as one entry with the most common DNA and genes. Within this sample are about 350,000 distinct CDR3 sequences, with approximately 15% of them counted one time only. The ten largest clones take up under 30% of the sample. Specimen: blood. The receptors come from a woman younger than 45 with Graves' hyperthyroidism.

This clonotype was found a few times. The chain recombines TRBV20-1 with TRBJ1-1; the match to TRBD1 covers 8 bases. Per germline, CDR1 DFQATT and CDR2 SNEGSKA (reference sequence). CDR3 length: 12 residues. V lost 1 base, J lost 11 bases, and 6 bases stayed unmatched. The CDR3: CSARVPQGAAFF. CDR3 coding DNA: TGCAGTGCTAGAGTCCCGCAGGGGGCGGCTTTCTTT.

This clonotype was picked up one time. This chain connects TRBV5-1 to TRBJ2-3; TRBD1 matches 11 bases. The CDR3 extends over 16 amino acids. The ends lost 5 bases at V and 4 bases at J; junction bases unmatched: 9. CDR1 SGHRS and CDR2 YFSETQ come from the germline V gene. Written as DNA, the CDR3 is TGCGCCAGCAGACCTACTGGACAGGGGGCCCCAGATACGCAGTATTTT. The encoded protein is CASRPTGQGAPDTQYF. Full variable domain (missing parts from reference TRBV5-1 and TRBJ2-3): KAGVTQTPRYLIKTRGQQVTLSCSPISGHRSVSWYQQTPGQGLQFLFEYFSETQRNKGNFPGRFSGRQFSNSRSEMNVSTLELGDSALYLCASRPTGQGAPDTQYFGPGTRLTVL.

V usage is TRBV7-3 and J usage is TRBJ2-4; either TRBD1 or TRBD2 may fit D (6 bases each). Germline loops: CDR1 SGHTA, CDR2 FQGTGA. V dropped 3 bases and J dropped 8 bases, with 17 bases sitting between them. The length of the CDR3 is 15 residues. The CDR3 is CASSLVGGAWDIQYF. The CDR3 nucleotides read TGTGCCAGCAGCTTGGTGGGGGGCGCTTGGGACATTCAGTACTTC.

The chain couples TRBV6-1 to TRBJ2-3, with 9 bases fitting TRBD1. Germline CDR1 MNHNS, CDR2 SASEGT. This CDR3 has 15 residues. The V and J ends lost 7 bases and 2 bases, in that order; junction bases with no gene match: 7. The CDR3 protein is CASTKRTGVTDTQYF. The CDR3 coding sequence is TGTGCCAGCACCAAACGGACAGGGGTCACAGATACGCAGTATTTT.

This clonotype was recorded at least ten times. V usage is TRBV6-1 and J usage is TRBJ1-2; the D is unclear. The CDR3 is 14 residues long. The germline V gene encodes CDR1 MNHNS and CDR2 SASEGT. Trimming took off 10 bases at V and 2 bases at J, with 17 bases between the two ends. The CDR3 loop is CATPRLNRNYGYTF. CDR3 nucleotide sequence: TGTGCCACTCCCCGGCTAAATAGAAACTATGGCTACACCTTC.

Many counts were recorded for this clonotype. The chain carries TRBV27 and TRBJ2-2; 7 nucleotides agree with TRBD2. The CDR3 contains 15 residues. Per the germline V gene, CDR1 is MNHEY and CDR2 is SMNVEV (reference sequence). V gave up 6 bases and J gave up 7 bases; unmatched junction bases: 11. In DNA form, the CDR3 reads TGTGCCAGCAGGTGGCGAGGGAGGGCCGTCGGGGAGCTGTTTTTT. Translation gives CASRWRGRAVGELFF.

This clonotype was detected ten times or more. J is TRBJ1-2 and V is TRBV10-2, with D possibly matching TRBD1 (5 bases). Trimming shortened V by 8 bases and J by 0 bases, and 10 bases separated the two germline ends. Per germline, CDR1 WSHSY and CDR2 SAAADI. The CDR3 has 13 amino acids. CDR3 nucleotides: TGCGCCAGCCGGAAGGGGACTAACTATGGCTACACCTTC. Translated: CASRKGTNYGYTF.

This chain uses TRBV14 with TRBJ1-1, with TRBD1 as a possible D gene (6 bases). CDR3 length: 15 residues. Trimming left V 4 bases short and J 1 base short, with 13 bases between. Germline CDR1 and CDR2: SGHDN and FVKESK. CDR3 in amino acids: CASSPQGPRNTEAFF. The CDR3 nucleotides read TGTGCCAGCAGCCCTCAGGGGCCCCGGAACACTGAAGCTTTCTTT.

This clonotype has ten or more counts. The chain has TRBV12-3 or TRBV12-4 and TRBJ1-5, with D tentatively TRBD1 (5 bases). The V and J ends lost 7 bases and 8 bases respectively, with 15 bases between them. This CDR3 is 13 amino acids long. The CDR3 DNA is TGTGCCAGCAAACCGGGACCTGGTGAGCCCCAGCATTTT. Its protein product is CASKPGPGEPQHF.

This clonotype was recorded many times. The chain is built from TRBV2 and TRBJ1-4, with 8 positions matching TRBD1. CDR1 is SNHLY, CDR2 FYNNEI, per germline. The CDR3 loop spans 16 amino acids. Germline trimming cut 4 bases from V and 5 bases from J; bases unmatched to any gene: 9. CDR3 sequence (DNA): TGTGCCAGCAGTGGTCGTAGGGGGACAGGAAATGAAAAACTGTTTTTT. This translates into CASSGRRGTGNEKLFF. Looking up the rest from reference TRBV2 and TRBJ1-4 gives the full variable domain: EPEVTQTPSHQVTQMGQEVILRCVPISNHLYFYWYRQILGQKVEFLVSFYNNEISEKSEIFDDQFSVERPDGSNFTLKIRSTKLEDSAMYFCASSGRRGTGNEKLFFGSGTQLSVL.

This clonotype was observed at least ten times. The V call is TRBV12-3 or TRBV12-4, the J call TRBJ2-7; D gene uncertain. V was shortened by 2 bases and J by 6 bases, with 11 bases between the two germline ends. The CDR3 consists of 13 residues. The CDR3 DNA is TGTGCCAGCAGTTTAACGGACCGCCTCGAGCAGTACTTC. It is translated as CASSLTDRLEQYF.

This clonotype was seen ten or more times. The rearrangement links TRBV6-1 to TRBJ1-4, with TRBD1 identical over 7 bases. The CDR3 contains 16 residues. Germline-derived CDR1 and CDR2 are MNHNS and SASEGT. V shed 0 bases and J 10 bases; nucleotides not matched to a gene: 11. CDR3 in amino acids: CASSEADREWLAKLFF. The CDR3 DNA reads TGTGCCAGCAGTGAAGCCGACAGGGAGTGGTTAGCAAAACTGTTTTTT.

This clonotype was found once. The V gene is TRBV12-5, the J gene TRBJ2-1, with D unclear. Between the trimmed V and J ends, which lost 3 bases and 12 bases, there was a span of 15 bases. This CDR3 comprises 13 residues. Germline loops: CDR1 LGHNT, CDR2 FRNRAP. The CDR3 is CASGFSSDSTQFF. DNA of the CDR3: TGTGCTAGTGGTTTCTCCAGTGATAGTACGCAGTTCTTC.

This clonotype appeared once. The CDR3 loop is CASNHRGGRNEQFF. In DNA form, the CDR3 reads TGTGCCAGCAACCACCGCGGGGGGCGGAATGAGCAGTTCTTC. This rearrangement joins TRBV7-8 to TRBJ2-1; TRBD2 aligns across 8 bases. CDR3 length: 14 amino acids. The V gene's germline CDR1 is SGHVS and CDR2 FQNEAQ. Trimming took 7 bases from V and 7 from J; bases not matched to a gene: 9.

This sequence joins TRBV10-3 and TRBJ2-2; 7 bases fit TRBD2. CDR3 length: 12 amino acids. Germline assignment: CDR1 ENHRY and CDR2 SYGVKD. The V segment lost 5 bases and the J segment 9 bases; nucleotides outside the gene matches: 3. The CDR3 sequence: CAISPRGWELFF. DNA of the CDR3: TGTGCCATCAGTCCGCGGGGGTGGGAGCTGTTTTTT.

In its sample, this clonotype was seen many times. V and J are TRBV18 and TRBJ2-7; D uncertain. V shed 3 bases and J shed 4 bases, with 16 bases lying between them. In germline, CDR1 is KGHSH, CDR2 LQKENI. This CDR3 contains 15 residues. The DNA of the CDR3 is TGTGCCAGCTCACCCTCCCTAACCGGAGAGTACGAGCAGTACTTC. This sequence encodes CASSPSLTGEYEQYF.

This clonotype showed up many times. The CDR3 here is CSARWLGGAGDQPQHF. CDR3 DNA sequence: TGCAGTGCTAGGTGGTTAGGGGGGGCGGGAGATCAGCCCCAGCATTTT. The chain joins TRBV20-1 to TRBJ1-5; tentatively, D is TRBD1 (6 bases). The CDR3 contains 16 residues. Germline V CDR1 and CDR2: DFQATT, SNEGSKA (reference sequence). V gave up 3 bases and J gave up 5 bases, with 20 bases separating them.

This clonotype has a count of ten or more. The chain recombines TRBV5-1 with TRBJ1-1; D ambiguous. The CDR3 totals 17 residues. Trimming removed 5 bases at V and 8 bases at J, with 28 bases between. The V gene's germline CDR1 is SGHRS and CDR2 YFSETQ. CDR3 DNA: TGCGCCAGCAGTTCTGACAAACGCGAGACGGTGGCTAAAGAAGCTTTCTTT. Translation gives CASSSDKRETVAKEAFF.

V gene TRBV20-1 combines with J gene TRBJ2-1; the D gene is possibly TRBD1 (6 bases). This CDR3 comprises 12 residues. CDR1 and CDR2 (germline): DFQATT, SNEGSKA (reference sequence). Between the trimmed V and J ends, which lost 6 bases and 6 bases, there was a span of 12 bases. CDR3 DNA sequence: TGCAGTGCCCAAAGGGGGTCCAATGAGCAGTTCTTC. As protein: CSAQRGSNEQFF.

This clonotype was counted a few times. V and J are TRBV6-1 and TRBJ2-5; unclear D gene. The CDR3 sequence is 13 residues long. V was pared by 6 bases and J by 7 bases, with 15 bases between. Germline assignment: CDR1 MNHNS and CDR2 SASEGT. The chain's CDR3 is CASSNYGPGTQYF. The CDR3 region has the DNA TGTGCCAGCAGCAACTACGGCCCGGGGACCCAGTACTTC.

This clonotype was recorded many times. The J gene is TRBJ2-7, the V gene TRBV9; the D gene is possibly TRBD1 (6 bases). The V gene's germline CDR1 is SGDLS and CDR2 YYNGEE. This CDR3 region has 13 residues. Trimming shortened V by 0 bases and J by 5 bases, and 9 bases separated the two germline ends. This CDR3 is CASSVDRQDEQYF. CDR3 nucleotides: TGTGCCAGCAGCGTAGATCGACAGGACGAGCAGTACTTC.